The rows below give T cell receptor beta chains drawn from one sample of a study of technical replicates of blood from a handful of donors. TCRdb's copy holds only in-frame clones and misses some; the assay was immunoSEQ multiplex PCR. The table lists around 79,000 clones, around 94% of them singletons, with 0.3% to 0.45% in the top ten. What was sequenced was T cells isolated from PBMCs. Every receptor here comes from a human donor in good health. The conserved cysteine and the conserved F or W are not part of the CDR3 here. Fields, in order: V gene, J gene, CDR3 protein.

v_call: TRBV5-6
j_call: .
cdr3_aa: ASINGLTTSYEQY

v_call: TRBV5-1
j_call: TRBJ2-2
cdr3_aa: ASSLGGGTNTGELF

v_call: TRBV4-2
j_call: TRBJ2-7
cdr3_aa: ASSQEWESEQY

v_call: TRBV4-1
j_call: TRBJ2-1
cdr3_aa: ASSPGLAGNEQF

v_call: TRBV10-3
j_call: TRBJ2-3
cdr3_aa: AITRGIVGDTQY

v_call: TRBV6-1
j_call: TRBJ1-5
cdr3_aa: ASSFGGAEKQPQH

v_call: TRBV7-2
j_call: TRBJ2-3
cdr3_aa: ASSLWGGGSTDTQY

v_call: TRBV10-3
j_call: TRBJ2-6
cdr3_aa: AITPGISGANVLT

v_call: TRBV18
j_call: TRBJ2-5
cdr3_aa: ASSPPRTSASQY

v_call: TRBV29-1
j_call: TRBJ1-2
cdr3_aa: SVETGHNYGYT

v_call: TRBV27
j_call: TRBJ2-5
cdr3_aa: ASSLVRGIGETQY

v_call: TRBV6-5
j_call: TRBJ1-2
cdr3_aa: ASSYLVEGYGYT

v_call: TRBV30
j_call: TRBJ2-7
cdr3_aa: AWSYGTGGSYEQY

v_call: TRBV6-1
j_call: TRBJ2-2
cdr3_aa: ASFRTAYTGELF

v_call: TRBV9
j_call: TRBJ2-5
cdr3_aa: ASSLGGAWETQY

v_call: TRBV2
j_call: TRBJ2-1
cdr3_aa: ASRPGTGGKNEQF

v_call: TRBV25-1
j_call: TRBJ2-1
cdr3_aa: ASREPLSGHEQF

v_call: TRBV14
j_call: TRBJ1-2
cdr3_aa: ASSRDRWGYT

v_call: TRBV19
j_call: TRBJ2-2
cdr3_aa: ASSAPSHGFTGELF

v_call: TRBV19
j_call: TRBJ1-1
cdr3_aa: ATKKTGYRNTEAF

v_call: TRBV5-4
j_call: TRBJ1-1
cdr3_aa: ASSLGNRGNTEAF

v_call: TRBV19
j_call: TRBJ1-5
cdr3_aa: ATGTGGWQPQH

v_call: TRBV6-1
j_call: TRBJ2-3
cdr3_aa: ASKGGAFSTDTQY